A selection of T cell receptor beta chains follows, all from one sample in a study of cytomegalovirus exposure and HLA in healthy donors. Clones were sequenced by immunoSEQ multiplex PCR, and TCRdb holds only the in-frame ones, with some missing. This sample has tens of thousands of clones, with 85% to 95% found just once. The sequenced sample was PBMCs. These TCRs come from a man between 18 and 35 years old in good health and CMV-seronegative. Each CDR3 is given with its conserved first and last residue.

cdr3_aa v_call
CATSRDLLAGGYEQYF TRBV15
CASRESGRPYEQYF TRBV13
CASSSGGLVYEQYF TRBV27
CASSSRSGANVLTF TRBV27
CASSPLPGQGGGGELFF TRBV19
CASTRVERGKEAFF TRBV5-8
CASRRGETPTYEQYF TRBV6-5
CASSTHPPYWGYTF TRBV27
CASSLLTGELFF TRBV7-2
CASSQVTGNTEAFF TRBV4-1